The clone carrying this T cell receptor (beta chain) showed up just a few times. What it binds is not known. With the Oncomine TCR Beta short-read assay, DNA from cultured CD4+ T cells was sequenced. Using the QIAamp micro DNA kit, genomic DNA was extracted from the CD4+ T cells that had been cultured. MiXCR, run by TCRdb on the PCR reads, gives a single entry per CDR3 protein. The sample holds some 9,100 distinct CDR3 sequences; roughly 49% are singletons and the top ten take about 17%. Germline V gene data show CDR1 as MNHEY and CDR2 as SMNVEV (reference sequence). V lost 0 bases and J 2 bases, leaving 7 bases between the germline ends. The CDR3 sequence is 14 residues long. This entry is derived from a study of vaccination and CD4 T cells after COVID-19. Across the study: The peptides that stimulated the cells were overlapping spike peptides from SARS-CoV-2, HCoV-NL63, HCoV-OC43 and HCoV-229E.

Study-wide results and limits: Only after vaccination were a median roughly 90% of convalescents' reactive clones seen.

As for treatment: roughly 11-day PBMC culture with coronavirus spike peptide pools or control peptides (ViraFEST assay). Prior to the COVID-19 pandemic (2011-2018), the unexposed donor's CD4+ T cells were collected. TCR sequencing followed the expansion of antigen-specific T cells with peptide pools in ViraFEST. The sample comprised CD4+ T cells from blood, cultured in vitro. The receptor comes from a human donor in good health. This chain connects TRBV27 to TRBJ2-5; D is ambiguous. This chain's CDR3 is CASSLSTPQETQYF. For the CDR3, the DNA is TGTGCCAGCAGTTTATCGACCCCACAAGAGACCCAGTACTTC.